Below are 18 T cell receptor beta chains sequenced from a single sample in a study of radiotherapy plus CTLA-4 blockade in lung cancer. Only in-frame clones appear in the TCRdb table, and some are missing; sequencing was by immunoSEQ multiplex PCR. The sample records approximately 41,000 clones, more than 65% being singletons. The sample was peripheral blood, taken from a patient treated with radiotherapy plus ipilimumab. The origin of the receptors is a human donor with non-small cell lung cancer who had stable disease on radiotherapy plus ipilimumab.

This clone was counted only a few times. The J gene is TRBJ1-2, the V gene TRBV2; D call uncertain. CDR1 SNHLY and CDR2 FYNNEI come from the germline V gene. The CDR3 contains 13 residues. Trimming shortened V by 5 bases and J by 0 bases, and 7 bases separated the two germline ends. CDR3 coding DNA: TGTGCCAGCAGTACGGGAGCTAACTATGGCTACACCTTC. Translating it yields CASSTGANYGYTF.

This chain joins TRBV10-3 and TRBJ2-5; 8 positions match TRBD1. The CDR3 runs to 14 residues. V was pared by 9 bases and J by 4 bases, with 10 bases of the junction left unmatched. Per germline, CDR1 ENHRY and CDR2 SYGVKD. Here the CDR3 DNA reads TGTGCCATAACCGACAGGGGTGGAGGAGAGACCCAGTACTTC. Its protein is CAITDRGGGETQYF.

The chain combines TRBV19 with TRBJ1-5, with D possibly TRBD1 on 6 matching bases. Germline CDR1 LNHDA, CDR2 SQIVND (reference sequence). V was pared by 2 bases and J by 7 bases, with 15 bases between. The CDR3 spans 15 residues. The CDR3, as DNA: TGTGCCAGTAGTATATCAGCCACAGGGCGGCAGCCCCAGCATTTT. As protein: CASSISATGRQPQHF. Based on the CDR3 plus reference TRBV19 and TRBJ1-5, the full variable domain is DGGITQSPKYLFRKEGQNVTLSCEQNLNHDAMYWYRQDPGQGLRLIYYSQIVNDFQKGDIAEGYSVSREKKESFPLTVTSAQKNPTAFYLCASSISATGRQPQHFGDGTRLSIL.

The V call is TRBV14, the J call TRBJ1-2; perhaps TRBD1 as D (6 bases). V was pared by 4 bases and J by 0 bases, with 6 bases between. Germline assignment: CDR1 SGHDN and CDR2 FVKESK. The CDR3 covers 13 residues. In DNA, the CDR3 is TGTGCCAGCAGCCGGACAGCTAACTATGGCTACACCTTC. Its translation is CASSRTANYGYTF.

This chain joins TRBV7-9 and TRBJ2-6; 9 nucleotides align to TRBD1. Germline trimming cut 5 bases from V and 6 bases from J; bases unmatched to any gene: 5. The germline gives CDR1 SEHNR, CDR2 FQNEAQ (reference sequence). This CDR3 spans 15 amino acids. The CDR3 protein is CASSDNRGQANVLTF. The DNA for the CDR3 is TGTGCCAGCAGCGATAACAGGGGGCAGGCCAACGTCCTGACTTTC.

This chain uses TRBV5-8 with TRBJ1-5, with TRBD1 matching 8 bases. Germline CDR1 reads SGHTS; CDR2 reads YDEGEE. V trimming: 4 bases; J trimming: 0 bases; junction bases outside the gene matches: 15. This CDR3 is built from 19 residues. The CDR3 sequence: CASSPFQGALRYSNQPQHF. CDR3 bases: TGTGCCAGCAGCCCCTTCCAGGGGGCCCTAAGATATAGCAATCAGCCCCAGCATTTT.

This clone was observed a few times. The chain employs TRBV10-3 and TRBJ1-6, with unresolved D. CDR1 and CDR2 (germline): ENHRY, SYGVKD. Trimming stripped 0 bases from V and 10 bases from J, with 16 bases between. The CDR3 length is 16 residues. CDR3 amino acids: CAISESAAGVGSPLHF. The CDR3 DNA sequence: TGTGCCATCAGTGAGTCGGCGGCGGGAGTTGGGTCACCCCTCCACTTT.

The chain recombines TRBV5-1 with TRBJ1-2, with 9 bases matching TRBD1. V was clipped by 4 bases and J by 2 bases; unmatched bases: 15. Germline V lookup: CDR1 SGHRS, CDR2 YFSETQ. CDR3 length: 18 amino acids. CDR3 in amino acids: CASSLIPGQGPINYGYTF. CDR3 DNA: TGCGCCAGCAGCCTCATCCCGGGACAGGGACCCATCAACTATGGCTACACCTTC.

The chain recombines TRBV29-1 with TRBJ1-2; D might be TRBD1 (5 bases). Between the trimmed V and J ends, which lost 6 bases and 4 bases, there was a span of 15 bases. The CDR3 loop spans 13 amino acids. CDR1 is SQVTM, CDR2 ANQGSEA, per germline. The CDR3 region has the DNA TGCAGCGTCGATAGGGGAACGGCCTATGGCTACACCTTC. It codes for CSVDRGTAYGYTF.

The rearrangement links TRBV19 to TRBJ2-2, with no clear D. In germline, CDR1 is LNHDA, CDR2 SQIVND (reference sequence). The CDR3 runs to 15 residues. Trimming took off 5 bases at V and 0 bases at J, with 10 bases between the two ends. CDR3 coding DNA: TGTGCCAGTAGTGCCTTAGCCTCGAACACCGGGGAGCTGTTTTTT. Protein product: CASSALASNTGELFF.

The chain carries TRBV27 and TRBJ1-4, with TRBD1 matching 9 bases. CDR1 is MNHEY and CDR2 is SMNVEV in the germline V gene (reference sequence). Trimming took 4 bases from V and 0 from J; bases not matched to a gene: 15. The CDR3 spans 20 residues. The DNA of the CDR3 is TGTGCCAGCAGTTCCTCCCCGGGACAGGGAGTAGCTGCAACTAATGAAAAACTGTTTTTT. Protein: CASSSSPGQGVAATNEKLFF.

CDR3 protein: CASRPRARQRGTEAFF. In DNA, the CDR3 is TGTGCCAGCAGACCCAGGGCCAGGCAAAGGGGCACTGAAGCTTTCTTT. The chain employs TRBV13 and TRBJ1-1, with D maybe TRBD1 (5 bases). Trimming left V 6 bases short and J 4 bases short, with 21 bases between. This CDR3 has 16 amino acids. Per germline, CDR1 PRHDT and CDR2 FYEKMQ (reference sequence). Full variable domain (missing parts from reference TRBV13 and TRBJ1-1): AAGVIQSPRHLIKEKRETATLKCYPIPRHDTVYWYQQGPGQDPQFLISFYEKMQSDKGSIPDRFSAQQFSDYHSELNMSSLELGDSALYFCASRPRARQRGTEAFFGQGTRLTVV.

This clone has just one count. V is TRBV5-1 and J is TRBJ2-1, with D maybe TRBD1 (6 bases). The length of the CDR3 is 15 residues. In germline, CDR1 is SGHRS, CDR2 YFSETQ. The germline V and J ends were trimmed by 4 bases and 7 bases, with 18 bases remaining between them. The chain's CDR3 is CASSVGQGGINEQFF. DNA of the CDR3: TGCGCCAGCAGCGTCGGACAAGGGGGTATTAATGAGCAGTTCTTC.

This chain links TRBV30 with TRBJ1-2; the match to TRBD1 covers 7 bases. The junction had 6 bases not matched to a gene; V was cut back by 4 bases and J by 4 bases. Germline CDR1 reads GTSNPN; CDR2 reads SVGIG (reference sequence). This CDR3 has 13 amino acids. CDR3 in DNA: TGTGCCTGGACCCAAGGGGGCGGCTATGGCTACACCTTC. Protein sequence: CAWTQGGGYGYTF.

Only one count was recorded for this clone. This chain connects TRBV29-1 to TRBJ1-2; no clear D. V lost 7 bases and J lost 4, with 10 bases in between. From germline, CDR1 is SQVTM and CDR2 ANQGSEA. CDR3 length equals 11 residues. CDR3 in amino acids: CSAGETYGYTF. The CDR3 DNA reads as TGCAGCGCCGGGGAGACCTATGGCTACACCTTC.

This rearrangement joins TRBV19 to TRBJ1-5; D is perhaps TRBD1 (5 bases). This CDR3 comprises 15 residues. V lost 7 bases and J 0 bases, leaving 13 bases between the germline ends. Germline V gene data show CDR1 as LNHDA and CDR2 as SQIVND (reference sequence). The CDR3 sequence: CASIDRTNSNQPQHF. In DNA, the CDR3 is TGTGCCAGTATAGACAGAACTAATAGCAATCAGCCCCAGCATTTT.

The gene calls are TRBV6-5 and TRBJ2-5; D uncertain. TRBJ2-7 explains the end of the DNA better; the J call may be wrong. The CDR3 contains 13 residues. The germline V gene has CDR1 MNHEY and CDR2 SVGAGI. CDR3 nucleotides: TGTGCCAGCAGTTATTCCCGCGCCTACGAGCAGTACTTC. It translates to CASSYSRAYEQYF.

This clone has only a few counts. The rearrangement links TRBV30 to TRBJ1-2, with no clear D. The V and J ends lost 0 bases and 7 bases respectively, with 6 bases between them. Germline CDR1 GTSNPN, CDR2 SVGIG (reference sequence). The CDR3 has 11 amino acids. CDR3 sequence (DNA): TGTGCCTGGAGTGTAGGGAGTGGCTACACCTTC. Residues: CAWSVGSGYTF.